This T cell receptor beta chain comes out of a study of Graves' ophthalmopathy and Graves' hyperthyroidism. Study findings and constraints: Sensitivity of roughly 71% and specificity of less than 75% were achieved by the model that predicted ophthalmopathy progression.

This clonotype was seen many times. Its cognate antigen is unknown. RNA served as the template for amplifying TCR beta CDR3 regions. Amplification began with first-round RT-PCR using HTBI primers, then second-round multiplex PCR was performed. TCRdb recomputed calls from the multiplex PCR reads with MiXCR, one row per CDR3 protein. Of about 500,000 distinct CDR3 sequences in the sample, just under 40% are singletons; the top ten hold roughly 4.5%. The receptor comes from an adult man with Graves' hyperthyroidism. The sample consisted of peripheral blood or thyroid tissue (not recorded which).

For the CDR3, the DNA is TGTGCCAGCAGCTTGGACAGGTTGGCAGAGACCCAGTACTTC. It specifies CASSLDRLAETQYF. This chain links TRBV11-1 with TRBJ2-5, with TRBD1 identical over 7 bases. V lost 3 bases, J lost 4 bases, and 5 bases stayed unmatched. The CDR3 spans 14 residues. Germline-derived CDR1 and CDR2 are SGHAT and FQDESV (reference sequence).